This entry lists 17 T cell receptor beta chains sequenced from one sample in a study of blood T cell repertoires in COVID-19. The method was immunoSEQ multiplex PCR; TCRdb's version includes in-frame clones alone and lacks a portion of them. The sample carries some 290,000 clones, roughly nine tenths recorded once. The specimen was PBMCs or T cells enriched from blood (not recorded which). The origin of the receptors is a woman in her twenties or thirties who had recovered from COVID-19.

The chain is built from TRBV5-1 and TRBJ2-1; 12 nucleotides line up with TRBD2. With V trimmed by 3 bases and J by 5 bases, 3 bases remained unmatched. Germline assignment: CDR1 SGHRS and CDR2 YFSETQ. The CDR3 has 15 amino acids. The CDR3 loop reads CASSSWTSGNNEQFF. In DNA, the CDR3 is TGCGCCAGCAGCTCTTGGACTAGCGGGAACAATGAGCAGTTCTTC.

This clone was counted once. The rearrangement joins TRBV18 to TRBJ2-1; TRBD1 matches 10 bases. CDR1 and CDR2 from the germline V gene are KGHSH and LQKENI. V was clipped by 5 bases and J by 7 bases; unmatched bases: 5. This CDR3 contains 14 residues. DNA for the CDR3: TGTGCCAGCTCAAGGGACAGGGGAGTTAATGAGCAGTTCTTC. Translated, it gives CASSRDRGVNEQFF.

A single count supports this clone. The junction departs from germline at one end; a sequencing error may be responsible. The chain couples TRBV7-7 to TRBJ2-2; D may be TRBD1 (6 bases). The length of the CDR3 is 16 residues. Germline V gene lookup returns CDR1 SSHAT and CDR2 FNYEAQ (reference sequence). Here the CDR3 reads CASSLNWGQNTGELFF. In DNA, the CDR3 is TGTGCTAGCAGCTTAAATTGGGGACAGAACACCGGGGAGCTGTTTTTT.

V is TRBV12-3 or TRBV12-4 and J is TRBJ2-3; D may be TRBD1 (5 bases). The V end was cut by 8 bases, the J end by 3 bases, with 12 bases between. This CDR3 comprises 13 residues. DNA of the CDR3: TGTGCCAGCCTCCCCCAGGGTACAGATACGCAGTATTTT. It specifies CASLPQGTDTQYF.

The chain uses TRBV19 and TRBJ1-5; no definite D call. This CDR3 has 14 residues. Trimming left V 5 bases short and J 7 bases short, with 15 bases between. The germline gives CDR1 LNHDA, CDR2 SQIVND (reference sequence). The CDR3 here is CASSFGRFEQPQHF. CDR3 nucleotides: TGTGCCAGTAGTTTTGGCAGGTTTGAGCAGCCCCAGCATTTT.

The chain employs TRBV3-1 (or the pseudogene TRBV3-2) and TRBJ2-7; perhaps TRBD1 as D (6 bases). Germline V CDR1 and CDR2: LGHDT, YNNKEL (reference sequence). This CDR3 region has 16 residues. Trimming removed 2 bases at V and 3 bases at J, with 17 bases between. This chain's CDR3 is CASSQSTGWGLYEQYF. The DNA of the CDR3 is TGTGCCAGCAGCCAAAGTACAGGGTGGGGGCTCTACGAGCAGTACTTC.

The V and J genes are TRBV11-3 and TRBJ2-2; D gene unclear. CDR3 size: 11 residues. Per germline, CDR1 SGHNT and CDR2 YENEEA. V was clipped by 5 bases and J by 6 bases, with 4 bases between them. As DNA, the CDR3 is TGTGCCAGCAGCCGTTCCGGGGAGCTGTTTTTT. This sequence encodes CASSRSGELFF.

V and J are TRBV7-9 and TRBJ2-2; 8 nucleotides line up with TRBD2. Germline CDR1 is SEHNR and CDR2 is FQNEAQ (reference sequence). V trimming: 5 bases; J trimming: 1 base; junction bases outside the gene matches: 6. There are 16 residues in the CDR3. Here the CDR3 DNA reads TGTGCCAGCAGCCCGAAACTAGCGGAGAACACCGGGGAGCTGTTTTTT. Translation: CASSPKLAENTGELFF.

The chain has TRBV20-1 and TRBJ2-7, with D possibly matching TRBD1 (5 bases). V lost 3 bases to trimming and J lost 7 bases, with 22 bases between them. The CDR3 covers 15 residues. CDR1 and CDR2 from the germline V gene are DFQATT and SNEGSKA (reference sequence). This chain's CDR3 is CSASPLQSQVREQYF. The CDR3 DNA is TGCAGTGCTAGTCCCCTACAATCACAGGTTCGGGAGCAGTACTTC.

This sequence joins TRBV7-9 and TRBJ1-3, with D perhaps TRBD1 (6 bases). This CDR3 comprises 16 residues. Trimming left V 5 bases short and J 0 bases short, with 14 bases between. CDR1 is SEHNR and CDR2 is FQNEAQ in the germline V gene (reference sequence). CDR3 sequence (DNA): TGTGCCAGCAGCCGGTTGACAGGCACCTCTGGAAACACCATATATTTT. As protein: CASSRLTGTSGNTIYF. The whole variable domain, filled in from reference TRBV7-9 and TRBJ1-3, reads DTGVSQNPRHKITKRGQNVTFRCDPISEHNRLYWYRQTLGQGPEFLTYFQNEAQLEKSRLLSDRFSAERPKGSFSTLEIQRTEQGDSAMYLCASSRLTGTSGNTIYFGEGSWLTVV.

J is TRBJ2-7 and V is TRBV4-1; 7 positions match TRBD1. V shed 0 bases and J 7 bases; nucleotides not matched to a gene: 9. Germline assignment: CDR1 MGHRA and CDR2 YSYEKL. The CDR3 length is 15 residues. The CDR3 is CASSQDRTGDGEQYF. The CDR3 bases are TGCGCCAGCAGCCAAGATCGAACAGGGGACGGTGAGCAGTACTTC.

To note about this clone: The junction differs from germline at one of its ends, possibly a read error. This chain joins TRBV7-7 and TRBJ1-1; D uncertain. The CDR3 is 13 residues long. Germline V gene lookup returns CDR1 SSHAT and CDR2 FNYEAQ (reference sequence). The CDR3 loop reads CASSRTRATEAFF. The CDR3 DNA reads as TGTGCTAGCAGCCGGACGAGGGCCACTGAAGCTTTCTTT.

The chain uses TRBV5-6 and TRBJ2-7; 11 nucleotides agree with TRBD2. Germline CDR1 is SGHDT and CDR2 is YYEEEE. With 2 bases clipped from V and 9 bases from J, the junction kept 13 bases outside the gene matches. There are 16 residues in the CDR3. CDR3 sequence: CASSLWGGVAGGVQYF. The CDR3 DNA reads TGTGCCAGCAGCTTATGGGGTGGAGTAGCGGGAGGGGTGCAGTACTTC.

The rearrangement links TRBV28 to TRBJ2-1; D perhaps matches TRBD1 (6 bases). Germline V CDR1 and CDR2: MDHEN, SYDVKM. This CDR3 contains 15 residues. V was cut by 6 bases and J by 3 bases, with 15 bases left in between. The CDR3, as DNA: TGTGCCAGCAGCCCAGGGGCTAGCTTCTACAATGAGCAGTTCTTC. This gives the protein CASSPGASFYNEQFF.

This sequence joins TRBV4-1 and TRBJ2-2; tentatively, D is TRBD1 (5 bases). V lost 1 base, J lost 5 bases, and 17 bases lay in between. CDR1 and CDR2 from the germline V gene are MGHRA and YSYEKL. CDR3 length: 17 residues. Here the CDR3 reads CASSQGRPGRVTGELFF. The CDR3 DNA follows: TGCGCCAGCAGCCAAGGCCGGCCCGGCAGGGTGACCGGGGAGCTGTTTTTT.

This clone was seen just once. The CDR3 DNA reads TGCAGCGTGACCGGGACACCCTCCTACGAGCAGTACTTC. The encoded protein is CSVTGTPSYEQYF. The chain uses TRBV29-1 and TRBJ2-7; TRBD1 might be the D (6 bases). The V gene's germline CDR1 is SQVTM and CDR2 ANQGSEA. The CDR3 runs 13 residues. V was trimmed by 6 bases and J by 0 bases, leaving 12 bases between them.

The chain couples TRBV19 to TRBJ1-1; D is possibly TRBD1 (5 bases). This CDR3 region has 13 residues. V was trimmed by 5 bases and J by 4 bases, leaving 11 bases between them. From germline, CDR1 is LNHDA and CDR2 SQIVND (reference sequence). CDR3 sequence: CASSYSGGTEAFF. DNA for the CDR3: TGTGCCAGTAGTTATTCCGGGGGCACTGAAGCTTTCTTT.